These 5 T cell receptor beta chains were all obtained from the same sample, sequenced in a study of CD8+CD57+ T cells in acquired aplastic anemia. For CDR3 and TCR beta VDJ profiling, genomic DNA was the template used. TCRdb re-called the reads through MiXCR, storing one row per CDR3 protein. The sample has under 200,000 distinct CDR3 sequences; around 45% are singletons. Sequencing was done on a sample of sorted CD4+, CD8+, or CD8+CD57+ T cells (not recorded which) from PBMCs. Source of these receptors: a human donor in good health.

On this clonotype itself: This may be a read error, as it is one base from a much larger clone. This chain links TRBV11-3 with TRBJ2-5; no definite D call. The CDR3 consists of 13 residues. From germline, CDR1 is SGHNT and CDR2 YENEEA. The CDR3 here is CASGLKAQETQYF. As DNA, the CDR3 is TGTGCCAGCGGCTTAAAGGCTCAAGAGACCCAGTACTTC.

The chain has TRBV24-1 and TRBJ1-1; D is unresolved. V lost 9 bases to trimming and J lost 1 base, with 23 bases between them. Per germline, CDR1 KGHDR and CDR2 SFDVKD. The CDR3 has 17 residues. CDR3 residues: CATPASGPAIGNTEAFF. The CDR3 coding sequence is TGTGCCACCCCTGCCTCAGGACCGGCTATCGGGAACACTGAAGCTTTCTTT.

The chain's CDR3 is CSAGTGTAYSNQPQHF. In nucleotides, the CDR3 is TGCAGTGCTGGAACCGGGACAGCTTATAGCAATCAGCCCCAGCATTTT. The chain joins TRBV20-1 to TRBJ1-5; TRBD1 matches 7 bases. J gave up 0 bases and V 5 bases, and 10 bases lay outside the gene matches. The germline CDR1 and CDR2 sequences are DFQATT and SNEGSKA (reference sequence). CDR3 length equals 16 residues.

As concerns this clonotype: The CDR3 does not end in the conserved phenylalanine or tryptophan, so this is likely a read error. J is TRBJ2-5 and V is TRBV30; D is undetermined. CDR3 length: 19 residues. With 4 bases removed from V and 1 base from J, the gap between germline ends came to 28 bases. CDR1 GTSNPN and CDR2 SVGIG come from the germline V gene (reference sequence). This CDR3 is CAWMSLDPWIPVGQETQYS. Written as DNA, the CDR3 is TGTGCCTGGATGAGTCTGGACCCCTGGATCCCTGTGGGCCAAGAGACCCAGTACTCC.

The rearrangement uses TRBV28 and TRBJ2-6; 7 bases agree with TRBD1. The length of the CDR3 is 17 residues. Germline assignment: CDR1 MDHEN and CDR2 SYDVKM. The junction had 7 bases not matched to a gene; V was cut back by 3 bases and J by 2 bases. The CDR3 reads CASSLKAGTAGANVLTF. DNA for the CDR3: TGTGCCAGCAGTTTGAAAGCTGGGACAGCTGGGGCCAACGTCCTGACTTTC.